The text below deals with one T cell receptor (beta chain). The data belong to a study of blood T cell repertoires in COVID-19. Assay used: immunoSEQ multiplex PCR; TCRdb lists only in-frame clones, some missing. The sample records 270,000 or so clones, 80% to 90% being singletons. This CDR3 has 13 residues. The germline V gene encodes CDR1 SEHNR and CDR2 FQNEAQ (reference sequence). V shed 3 bases and J 4 bases; nucleotides not matched to a gene: 2. Sequences were obtained from PBMCs or T cells enriched from blood (not recorded which). The clonotype was recovered from a woman in her forties or fifties who had been exposed to COVID-19. This chain connects TRBV7-9 to TRBJ2-5; 7 bases are shared with TRBD1. CDR3 sequence reads: CASSLRGRETQYF. CDR3 bases: TGTGCCAGCAGCTTGAGGGGGCGAGAGACCCAGTACTTC.